These T cell receptor beta chains were read from a single sample in a study of early T cells in non-severe SARS-CoV-2 infection. TCRdb analysed the 5' RACE reads with MiXCR anew, one entry per CDR3 protein. The sample includes roughly 60,000 distinct CDR3 sequences, about 11% of them seen just once. The specimen was whole blood, collected at baseline. These receptors all come from an adult who was a healthcare worker with PCR-confirmed SARS-CoV-2 infection or an uninfected control (not recorded which). CDR3s include the opening cysteine and the closing phenylalanine or tryptophan. The order of the fields is D gene, V gene, clone size, J gene, CDR3 length, CDR3 protein, CDR3 DNA. The D gene is left open where the match is weak. Clone size is stated in some rows and not others, as once, few, many or a class when expanded.

d_call: NA
v_call: TRBV29-1
clone_size: many
j_call: TRBJ2-3
cdr3_length: 12
cdr3_aa: CSVESAGDTQYF
cdr3_nt: TGCAGCGTTGAATCGGCGGGGGATACGCAGTATTTT

d_call: NA
v_call: TRBV20-1
clone_size: few
j_call: TRBJ2-7
cdr3_length: 14
cdr3_aa: CSARDLRQGYEQYF
cdr3_nt: TGCAGTGCTAGAGATCTGAGACAAGGCTACGAGCAGTACTTC

d_call: NA
v_call: TRBV7-9
clone_size: many
j_call: TRBJ2-5
cdr3_length: 13
cdr3_aa: CASSLESWGTQYF
cdr3_nt: TGTGCCAGCAGCTTAGAGAGTTGGGGGACCCAGTACTTC

d_call: TRBD1
v_call: TRBV5-1
clone_size: NA
j_call: TRBJ2-1
cdr3_length: 15
cdr3_aa: CASSSDRVLYNEQFF
cdr3_nt: TGCGCCAGCAGCTCCGACAGGGTCCTCTACAATGAGCAGTTCTTC

d_call: NA
v_call: TRBV20-1
clone_size: many
j_call: TRBJ1-1
cdr3_length: 14
cdr3_aa: CSAREAGRNTEAFF
cdr3_nt: TGCAGTGCTAGAGAGGCGGGTAGGAACACTGAAGCTTTCTTT

d_call: NA
v_call: TRBV7-9
clone_size: many
j_call: TRBJ1-6
cdr3_length: 16
cdr3_aa: CASSLGDRGYNSPLHF
cdr3_nt: TGTGCCAGCAGCTTAGGAGACAGAGGCTATAATTCACCCCTCCACTTT

d_call: NA
v_call: TRBV15
clone_size: few
j_call: TRBJ2-5
cdr3_length: 15
cdr3_aa: CATSRALRVQETQYF
cdr3_nt: TGTGCCACCAGCAGAGCGCTTCGAGTTCAAGAGACCCAGTACTTC

d_call: NA
v_call: TRBV27
clone_size: few
j_call: TRBJ2-5
cdr3_length: 18
cdr3_aa: CASSSGRLPSAPQETQYF
cdr3_nt: TGTGCCAGCAGTTCGGGCCGCCTCCCCTCGGCCCCTCAAGAGACCCAGTACTTC

d_call: NA
v_call: TRBV2
clone_size: NA
j_call: TRBJ2-5
cdr3_length: 12
cdr3_aa: CASSIAPETQYF
cdr3_nt: TGTGCCAGCAGCATAGCACCCGAGACCCAGTACTTC

d_call: NA
v_call: TRBV20-1
clone_size: few
j_call: TRBJ2-5
cdr3_length: 13
cdr3_aa: CSARKGPGETQYF
cdr3_nt: TGCAGTGCTAGAAAGGGACCGGGGGAGACCCAGTACTTC

d_call: NA
v_call: TRBV4-1
clone_size: few
j_call: TRBJ2-7
cdr3_length: 13
cdr3_aa: CASSQELLYEQYF
cdr3_nt: TGCGCCAGCAGCCAGGAATTACTCTACGAGCAGTACTTC

d_call: NA
v_call: TRBV5-1
clone_size: NA
j_call: TRBJ1-6
cdr3_length: 17
cdr3_aa: CASSRGGGRYYNSPLHF
cdr3_nt: TGCGCCAGCAGCCGGGGTGGGGGACGTTACTATAATTCACCCCTCCACTTT

d_call: NA
v_call: TRBV14
clone_size: NA
j_call: TRBJ1-2
cdr3_length: 13
cdr3_aa: CASSQDGSYGYTF
cdr3_nt: TGTGCCAGCAGCCAAGATGGTAGCTATGGCTACACCTTC

d_call: TRBD2
v_call: TRBV9
clone_size: few
j_call: TRBJ2-3
cdr3_length: 14
cdr3_aa: CASSVAGGRDTQYF
cdr3_nt: TGTGCCAGCAGCGTAGCGGGGGGGCGAGATACGCAGTATTTT

d_call: NA
v_call: TRBV20-1
clone_size: many
j_call: TRBJ2-1
cdr3_length: 16
cdr3_aa: CSARRLAVLSYNEQFF
cdr3_nt: TGCAGTGCTAGGAGGCTAGCCGTTCTCTCCTACAATGAGCAGTTCTTC

d_call: TRBD1
v_call: TRBV29-1
clone_size: few
j_call: TRBJ2-3
cdr3_length: 13
cdr3_aa: CSVHRGYTDTQYF
cdr3_nt: TGCAGCGTACACAGGGGGTACACAGATACGCAGTATTTT